These 5 T cell receptor beta chains were all obtained from the same sample, sequenced in a study of control samples from healthy donors and cancer patients (dated by TCRdb to 2020 to 2022). Preparation of the library involved the immunoSEQ multiplex PCR assay. TCRdb limited this immuneACCESS table to in-frame rearrangements with V and J called. A share of clones is missing; checked studies link under half to unresolved V genes, and the rest is unexplained. The table for this sample lists 70,000 to 85,000 clones; 84% of them were counted only once. The top ten clonotypes cover roughly 10% of the sample. Specimen: PBMCs. These receptors came from a man in his sixties with head and neck cancer.

The gene calls are TRBV5-1 and TRBJ1-6; D gene uncertain. This CDR3 comprises 16 residues. Germline lookup yields CDR1 SGHRS and CDR2 YFSETQ. V dropped 1 base and J dropped 7 bases, with 15 bases sitting between them. This CDR3 is CASSLLPAGVNSPLHF. Here the CDR3 DNA reads TGCGCCAGCAGCTTGTTACCGGCCGGGGTGAATTCACCCCTCCACTTT.

This chain links TRBV5-4 with TRBJ2-1, with 11 bases identical to TRBD1. The CDR3 is 13 residues long. V trimming: 5 bases; J trimming: 9 bases; junction bases outside the gene matches: 4. CDR1 and CDR2 (germline): SGHNT, YYREEE (reference sequence). The CDR3: CASRGQGVSEQFF. As DNA, the CDR3 is TGTGCCAGCAGGGGACAGGGGGTGAGTGAGCAGTTCTTC.

The chain uses TRBV27 and TRBJ2-5; D ambiguous. V was clipped by 3 bases and J by 1 base, with 6 bases between them. Germline lookup yields CDR1 MNHEY and CDR2 SMNVEV (reference sequence). The CDR3 length is 13 residues. CDR3 nucleotide sequence: TGTGCCAGCAGTTTGACCACCCAAGAGACCCAGTACTTC. This codes for CASSLTTQETQYF.

The chain recombines TRBV5-1 with TRBJ2-7, with 14 bases lining up with TRBD2. The germline gives CDR1 SGHRS, CDR2 YFSETQ. With 5 bases clipped from V and 7 bases from J, the junction kept 8 bases outside the gene matches. The CDR3 is 15 residues long. The CDR3 bases are TGCGCCAGCAGGGACGGGACTAGCGGGAGAGAAGAGCAGTACTTC. Amino acids: CASRDGTSGREEQYF.

The genes are TRBV5-1 and TRBJ2-7; D not resolved. The CDR3 is made up of 12 amino acids. V lost 7 bases and J 2 bases, leaving 10 bases between the germline ends. The V gene's germline CDR1 is SGHRS and CDR2 YFSETQ. The DNA for the CDR3 is TGCGCCAGCCAGGATACAGCCTACGAGCAGTACTTC. It translates to CASQDTAYEQYF.